Included here is one T cell receptor (beta chain) sequence, with context. The record originates from a study of T cell changes during pregnancy in multiple sclerosis. J lost 1 base, V lost 4 bases, and 2 bases had no gene match. Germline loops: CDR1 LNHDA, CDR2 SQIVND (reference sequence). The CDR3 runs 15 residues. Sequenced by immunoSEQ multiplex PCR; TCRdb stores in-frame clones only, minus some. The sample holds 70,000 or so clones; roughly 91% are singletons and the top ten take 0.29%. The source material was CD4+ T cells from peripheral blood mononuclear cells, sampled after pregnancy. The V call is TRBV19, the J call TRBJ2-7; 12 nucleotides line up with TRBD2. This sequence originates from a female donor with multiple sclerosis, enrolled in a pregnancy study. In DNA form, the CDR3 reads TGTGCCAGTAGTAAGCTAGCGGGAGGGTCCTACGAGCAGTACTTC. Its translation: CASSKLAGGSYEQYF.